A selection of T cell receptor beta chains follows, all from one sample in a study of blood T cells in healthy people across ages. TCRdb reanalysed the 5' RACE reads using MiXCR and keeps one entry per CDR3 protein. This table has roughly 700,000 distinct CDR3 sequences, over 45% appearing once. The material sequenced was blood. These receptors were obtained from a woman aged 55-75 years in good health. CDR3s include the opening cysteine and the closing phenylalanine or tryptophan. D genes are given only for firm matches. Clone size is given for some rows only: seen once, a few or many times, or a class if the clone is expanded.

D gene	clone size	CDR3 length	J gene	V gene	CDR3 protein	CDR3 DNA
.	.	16	TRBJ2-4	TRBV4-2	CASSQEQGANKNIQYF	TGTGCCAGCAGCCAAGAACAGGGCGCTAATAAAAACATTCAGTACTTC
.	.	12	TRBJ2-3	TRBV29-1	CSVEEVPDAQYF	TGCAGCGTTGAAGAAGTTCCCGATGCGCAGTATTTT
.	few	14	TRBJ2-3	TRBV6-6	CASSYEGYTDTQYF	TGTGCCAGCAGTTACGAGGGGTACACAGATACGCAGTATTTT
TRBD2	.	13	TRBJ2-1	TRBV14	CASSQGPSGGEFF	TGTGCCAGCAGCCAAGGCCCTAGCGGGGGCGAGTTCTTC
TRBD1	.	15	TRBJ2-7	TRBV6-6	CASSYIGGPSYEQYF	TGTGCCAGCAGTTACATAGGGGGCCCGTCCTACGAGCAGTACTTC
.	.	13	TRBJ2-1	TRBV20-1	CSGPDQVKDEQFF	TGCTCAGGACCCGACCAAGTAAAGGATGAGCAGTTCTTC
.	.	14	TRBJ2-1	TRBV7-2	CASSLDSPSGRMFF	TGTGCCAGCAGCTTAGATTCCCCATCGGGGCGTATGTTCTTC
TRBD1	.	14	TRBJ1-4	TRBV10-3	CAISGGQGVEKLFF	TGTGCCATCAGTGGGGGACAGGGAGTGGAAAAATTGTTTTTT
TRBD1	.	15	TRBJ1-2	TRBV18	CASSPLGQGALGYTF	TGTGCCAGCTCACCACTAGGACAGGGGGCGCTTGGCTACACCTTC
.	few	15	TRBJ2-4	TRBV3-1	CASSGQAVAKNIQYF	TGTGCCAGCAGCGGGCAGGCCGTAGCAAAAAACATTCAGTACTTC
.	.	13	TRBJ1-1	TRBV6-5	CASSTRVDTEAFF	TGTGCCAGCAGCACCAGGGTGGACACTGAAGCTTTCTTT
TRBD1	.	16	TRBJ2-7	TRBV28	CASSPQGATESYEQYF	TGTGCCAGCAGTCCCCAGGGGGCCACCGAGTCCTACGAGCAGTACTTC
TRBD2	.	15	TRBJ2-1	TRBV20-1	CSATPTSGIMNDQFF	TGCAGTGCAACTCCGACTAGCGGGATAATGAATGACCAGTTCTTC
.	.	14	TRBJ2-7	TRBV12-3/TRBV12-4	CASSFGRRGYEQYF	TGTGCCAGCAGTTTCGGGCGGAGGGGGTACGAGCAGTACTTC
TRBD2	few	16	TRBJ2-7	TRBV7-2	CASSLRCSGTRYEQYF	TGTGCCAGCAGCCTTCGGTGTAGCGGGACTCGGTACGAGCAGTACTTC
.	.	15	TRBJ1-6	TRBV4-3	CASSQDRTTYGPPHF	TGCGCCAGCAGCCAAGATCGGACGACCTACGGTCCCCCCCACTTT
.	.	16	TRBJ2-1	TRBV10-3	CAIRRGTSHSYNEQFF	TGTGCCATCAGGCGGGGAACTTCCCACTCCTACAATGAGCAGTTCTTC
.	.	14	TRBJ1-5	TRBV30	CAWSLGTFNQPQHF	TGTGCCTGGAGCCTGGGCACCTTCAATCAGCCCCAGCATTTT
TRBD2	.	16	TRBJ2-1	TRBV14	CASSQGSGRLYNEQFF	TGTGCCAGCAGCCAAGGAAGCGGGAGGCTTTACAATGAGCAGTTCTTC
TRBD1	few	14	TRBJ1-2	TRBV29-1	CSVPGQGLDYGYTF	TGCAGCGTCCCGGGACAGGGACTAGACTATGGCTACACCTTC
.	few	14	TRBJ2-1	TRBV15	CATSNRVAYNEQFF	TGTGCCACCAGCAACCGTGTCGCCTACAATGAGCAGTTCTTC
TRBD2	few	16	TRBJ2-1	TRBV7-2	CASSLSSLAGINEQFF	TGTGCCAGCAGCTTAAGTTCCCTAGCGGGGATCAATGAGCAGTTCTTC
TRBD2	.	15	TRBJ2-2	TRBV5-6	CASRVTSGFAGELFF	TGTGCCAGCAGAGTGACTAGCGGGTTCGCCGGGGAGCTGTTTTTT
.	few	11	TRBJ2-3	TRBV12-3/TRBV12-4	CASTSRDTQYF	TGTGCCAGCACCTCGCGGGATACGCAGTATTTT
.	.	15	TRBJ2-1	TRBV7-9	CASSLAWDTYNEQFF	TGTGCCAGCAGCTTAGCATGGGACACCTATAATGAGCAGTTCTTC
TRBD2	few	17	TRBJ2-3	TRBV24-1	CATSDSASGRLTDTQYF	TGTGCCACCAGTGATTCCGCTAGCGGGAGGTTGACAGATACGCAGTATTTT
TRBD2	.	16	TRBJ2-3	TRBV5-1	CASDPSGRASTDTQYF	TGCGCCAGCGACCCGAGCGGGAGGGCTAGCACAGATACGCAGTATTTT
.	.	11	TRBJ1-2	TRBV15	CATAGTYGYTF	TGTGCCACCGCTGGCACGTATGGCTACACCTTC
TRBD2	.	16	TRBJ2-5	TRBV3-1	CASSQEGTSREETQYF	TGTGCCAGCAGCCAAGAAGGGACTAGTAGGGAAGAGACCCAGTACTTC
.	.	15	TRBJ2-5	TRBV27	CASSLSGLAFREQYF	TGTGCCAGCAGTTTGAGCGGTTTAGCATTTAGGGAGCAGTACTTC
TRBD1	.	14	TRBJ2-3	TRBV20-1	CSAGGQGTTDTQYF	TGCAGTGCTGGGGGACAGGGGACCACAGATACGCAGTATTTT
TRBD2	.	12	TRBJ2-5	TRBV20-1	CGAWTSAETQYF	TGCGGTGCGTGGACTAGTGCGGAGACCCAGTACTTC
TRBD2	.	16	TRBJ2-5	TRBV5-1	CASSLTSGREVYEQYF	TGCGCCAGCAGCTTGACTAGCGGGAGAGAGGTATATGAGCAGTACTTC
.	.	14	TRBJ2-7	TRBV27	CASRARGLSYEQYF	TGTGCCAGCAGGGCCCGGGGCCTCTCCTACGAGCAGTACTTC
TRBD2	few	13	TRBJ2-1	TRBV29-1	CSVLGLANNEQFF	TGCAGCGTTTTGGGACTAGCGAATAATGAGCAGTTCTTC
.	.	12	TRBJ2-1	TRBV10-3	CAISEFGREQFF	TGTGCCATCAGTGAGTTCGGCCGGGAGCAGTTCTTC
.	few	13	TRBJ2-7	TRBV20-1	CSARVQGLYEQYF	TGCAGTGCTAGAGTTCAGGGTCTCTACGAGCAGTACTTC
.	.	13	TRBJ2-5	TRBV15	CATSRDTEETQYF	TGTGCCACCAGCCGGGACACCGAAGAGACCCAGTACTTC
.	few	12	TRBJ2-3	TRBV20-1	CSAYSNSDTQYF	TGCAGTGCCTACTCGAATTCAGATACGCAGTATTTT
TRBD2	.	17	TRBJ2-7	TRBV20-1	CSARDGTRRLNTYEQYF	TGCAGTGCTAGAGATGGGACTAGGAGGCTTAACACCTACGAGCAGTACTTC
TRBD2	.	12	TRBJ2-7	TRBV29-1	CSAGGDSYEQYF	TGCAGCGCCGGGGGGGATTCCTACGAGCAGTACTTC
.	.	15	TRBJ2-5	TRBV28	CASSLSTGKQETQYF	TGTGCCAGTAGTTTATCAACAGGGAAACAAGAGACCCAGTACTTC
TRBD1	.	15	TRBJ2-7	TRBV2	CASSLGQGGTYEQYF	TGTGCCAGCAGTCTCGGACAGGGGGGCACCTACGAGCAGTACTTC
.	.	13	TRBJ2-5	TRBV7-3	CASSLTLGETQYF	TGTGCCAGCAGCTTAACGTTGGGAGAGACCCAGTACTTC
.	.	16	TRBJ2-5	TRBV3-1	CASSQDWGRPGETQYF	TGTGCCAGCAGCCAAGATTGGGGGAGGCCGGGAGAGACCCAGTACTTC
.	.	14	TRBJ1-2	TRBV6-6	CASSYATRAYGYTF	TGTGCCAGCAGTTACGCGACGAGAGCCTATGGCTACACCTTC
TRBD1	.	14	TRBJ2-7	TRBV29-1	CSVEDRNRGCEQYF	TGCAGCGTTGAAGATCGGAACAGGGGGTGCGAGCAGTACTTC
.	few	19	TRBJ2-1	TRBV5-6	CASSLLVPRLDSSYNEQFF	TGTGCCAGCAGCTTGCTCGTCCCCCGCCTCGATAGCTCCTACAATGAGCAGTTCTTC
.	.	16	TRBJ2-1	TRBV4-3	CASSQEREASYNEQFF	TGCGCCAGCAGCCAAGAGAGGGAGGCCTCCTACAATGAGCAGTTCTTC
.	few	12	TRBJ2-3	TRBV6-5	CASSYIGDTQYF	TGTGCCAGCAGTTATATTGGGGATACGCAGTATTTT
.	.	13	TRBJ2-7	TRBV28	CASSLSLSYEQYF	TGTGCCAGCAGTTTATCCCTCTCCTACGAGCAGTACTTC
TRBD2	.	16	TRBJ2-5	TRBV3-1	CASSQALAGHQETQYF	TGTGCCAGCAGCCAAGCACTAGCGGGTCACCAAGAGACCCAGTACTTC
TRBD2	.	15	TRBJ2-1	TRBV7-3	CASSFVAGGANEQFF	TGTGCCAGCAGCTTTGTAGCGGGAGGCGCTAATGAGCAGTTCTTC